Each of the 27 T cell receptor beta chains below was sequenced from the same sample in a study of blood T cell repertoires in COVID-19. Profiling relied on immunoSEQ multiplex PCR, and the TCRdb table lists in-frame clones only, not all of them. The sample lists fewer than 200,000 clones, more than 85% occurring once. The source material was PBMCs or T cells enriched from blood (not recorded which). All receptors come from a middle-aged woman in a cohort exposed to, infected with or recovered from COVID-19 (not recorded which).

The chain is built from TRBV6-5 and TRBJ1-2; a possible D gene is TRBD1 (6 bases). V lost 7 bases and J 6 bases, leaving 15 bases between the germline ends. Germline V gene data show CDR1 as MNHEY and CDR2 as SVGAGI. The CDR3 is 13 residues long. CDR3 DNA: TGTGCCAGCACTCGTCAACAGGGAGATGGCTACACCTTC. Its translation is CASTRQQGDGYTF.

This clone was counted between two and nine times. V gene TRBV28 combines with J gene TRBJ1-5; perhaps TRBD1 as D (5 bases). The CDR3 loop spans 14 amino acids. The ends were cut back, 6 bases at V and 5 bases at J, with 14 bases in the middle. The germline V gene encodes CDR1 MDHEN and CDR2 SYDVKM. As DNA, the CDR3 is TGTGCCAGCAGCCGCGATGGGGGGTATCAGCCCCAGCATTTT. Protein: CASSRDGGYQPQHF. Complete variable domain (other parts from reference TRBV28 and TRBJ1-5): DVKVTQSSRYLVKRTGEKVFLECVQDMDHENMFWYRQDPGLGLRLIYFSYDVKMKEKGDIPEGYSVSREKKERFSLILESASTNQTSMYLCASSRDGGYQPQHFGDGTRLSIL.

The rearrangement joins TRBV13 to TRBJ1-1; D is undetermined. The CDR3 covers 14 residues. The V gene's germline CDR1 is PRHDT and CDR2 FYEKMQ (reference sequence). V was trimmed by 1 base and J by 6 bases, leaving 12 bases between them. The CDR3 here is CASSLARRTPEAFF. In nucleotides, the CDR3 is TGTGCCAGCAGCTTAGCCAGGCGCACCCCTGAAGCTTTCTTT.

The DNA for the CDR3 is TGCGCCAGCAGCCTGCCAGGGGGATCCTACGAGCAGTACTTC. Residues: CASSLPGGSYEQYF. The chain recombines TRBV5-1 with TRBJ2-7, with 7 positions matching TRBD1. V lost 4 bases to trimming and J lost 1 base; unmatched junction nucleotides: 5. The CDR3 has 14 amino acids. Germline CDR1 and CDR2: SGHRS and YFSETQ.

The V call is TRBV10-2, the J call TRBJ1-6; D remains unclear. Germline values: CDR1 WSHSY, CDR2 SAAADI. The V end was cut by 2 bases, the J end by 14 bases, with 16 bases between. CDR3 length equals 14 residues. In DNA form, the CDR3 reads TGCGCCAGCAGTGAGGTCCGCCTGAGTAGAACCCTCCACTTT. It specifies CASSEVRLSRTLHF.

The chain is built from TRBV9 and TRBJ1-4, with D hard to call. From germline, CDR1 is SGDLS and CDR2 YYNGEE. The CDR3 is 15 residues long. Trimming removed 4 bases from V and 5 bases from J, with 15 bases in between. The CDR3 bases are TGTGCCAGCAGCCGCGACCGCGGCATAAATGAAAAACTGTTTTTT. Residues: CASSRDRGINEKLFF.

The V call is TRBV7-2, the J call TRBJ1-2; 10 bases line up with TRBD1. Germline lookup yields CDR1 SGHTA and CDR2 FQGNSA. Germline trimming cut 1 base from V and 1 base from J; bases unmatched to any gene: 3. This CDR3 comprises 16 residues. The CDR3 loop reads CASSLVGTGDNYGYTF. As DNA, the CDR3 is TGTGCCAGCAGCTTAGTGGGGACAGGGGATAACTATGGCTACACCTTC.

This chain joins TRBV13 and TRBJ2-1; D is perhaps TRBD1 (6 bases). Germline V gene sequence: CDR1 PRHDT, CDR2 FYEKMQ (reference sequence). There are 15 residues in the CDR3. V lost 5 bases to trimming and J lost 7 bases, with 18 bases between them. The CDR3 nucleotides read TGTGCCAGCAGCCAAGGGACACCCTCAATGAATGAGCAGTTCTTC. Encoded protein: CASSQGTPSMNEQFF.

A word on this clone: Distinct nucleotide sequences in the sample also encode this CDR3. As DNA, the CDR3 is TGTGCCAGCAGCTTAGGACAAAACACTGAAGCTTTCTTT. Its translation: CASSLGQNTEAFF. The chain is built from TRBV7-9 and TRBJ1-1; no clear D. The CDR3 has 13 amino acids. Trimming pared 1 base from V and 2 bases from J, leaving 5 bases between. Germline V gene lookup returns CDR1 SEHNR and CDR2 FQNEAQ (reference sequence). Together with reference TRBV7-9 and TRBJ1-1, the CDR3 gives the full variable domain: DTGVSQNPRHKITKRGQNVTFRCDPISEHNRLYWYRQTLGQGPEFLTYFQNEAQLEKSRLLSDRFSAERPKGSFSTLEIQRTEQGDSAMYLCASSLGQNTEAFFGQGTRLTVV.

The chain has TRBV6-5 and TRBJ2-1; 8 bases match TRBD1. Trimming took 5 bases from V and 6 from J; bases not matched to a gene: 6. The CDR3 spans 14 residues. Germline lookup yields CDR1 MNHEY and CDR2 SVGAGI. The CDR3: CASSPGTGPNEQFF. The CDR3 nucleotides are TGTGCCAGCAGTCCCGGGACAGGCCCCAATGAGCAGTTCTTC.

The sample holds one count of this clone. The chain combines TRBV20-1 with TRBJ2-3, with TRBD2 identical over 9 bases. The CDR3 has 15 amino acids. Per the germline V gene, CDR1 is DFQATT and CDR2 is SNEGSKA (reference sequence). V was pared by 3 bases and J by 0 bases, with 4 bases of the junction left unmatched. The CDR3 DNA reads as TGCAGTGCTAGTGGGCGGGGGGGAAGCACAGATACGCAGTATTTT. Translating gives CSASGRGGSTDTQYF.

The chain employs TRBV11-1 and TRBJ1-2, with 11 bases that match TRBD1. The CDR3 length is 15 residues. Germline V gene sequence: CDR1 SGHAT, CDR2 FQDESV (reference sequence). The J segment lost 5 bases and the V segment lost 5 bases, leaving 7 bases of the junction unmatched. For the CDR3, the DNA is TGTGCCAGCAGCCCGGGACAGGGGGAAGGATATGGCTACACCTTC. As protein: CASSPGQGEGYGYTF.

The rearrangement uses TRBV3-1 (or the pseudogene TRBV3-2) and TRBJ2-7; 9 bases fit TRBD2. Per germline, CDR1 LGHDT and CDR2 YNNKEL (reference sequence). CDR3 size: 16 residues. V shed 3 bases, J shed 1 base, and the junction held 7 bases outside the gene matches. CDR3: CASSHPSGERSYEQYF. For the CDR3, the DNA is TGTGCCAGCAGCCACCCTAGCGGGGAAAGGTCCTACGAGCAGTACTTC.

V is TRBV11-3 and J is TRBJ1-6; weak D call: TRBD1 (5 bases). This CDR3 contains 14 residues. The germline gives CDR1 SGHNT, CDR2 YENEEA. V was pared by 1 base and J by 7 bases, with 8 bases between. CDR3 protein: CASSLAGRNSPLHF. The CDR3 bases are TGTGCCAGCAGCTTAGCAGGGCGGAATTCACCCCTCCACTTT. The full variable domain, in which reference TRBV11-3 and TRBJ1-6 provide the parts outside the CDR3, is EAGVVQSPRYKIIEKKQPVAFWCNPISGHNTLYWYLQNLGQGPELLIRYENEEAVDDSQLPKDRFSAERLKGVDSTLKIQPAELGDSAVYLCASSLAGRNSPLHFGNGTRLTVT.

J is TRBJ2-3 and V is TRBV11-2, with 12 bases lining up with TRBD1. The CDR3 is 16 residues long. V trimming: 2 bases; J trimming: 4 bases; junction bases outside the gene matches: 4. Per the germline V gene, CDR1 is SGHAT and CDR2 is FQNNGV. The CDR3 region has the DNA TGTGCCAGCAGCTTAAGGGACAGGGGGCTATCAGATACGCAGTATTTT. Protein product: CASSLRDRGLSDTQYF. Together with reference TRBV11-2 and TRBJ2-3, the CDR3 gives the full variable domain: EAGVAQSPRYKIIEKRQSVAFWCNPISGHATLYWYQQILGQGPKLLIQFQNNGVVDDSQLPKDRFSAERLKGVDSTLKIQPAKLEDSAVYLCASSLRDRGLSDTQYFGPGTRLTVL.

This sequence joins TRBV29-1 and TRBJ2-6, with a possible D match to TRBD2 (6 bases). Trimming pared 7 bases from V and 4 bases from J, leaving 11 bases between. This CDR3 comprises 13 residues. Per the germline V gene, CDR1 is SQVTM and CDR2 is ANQGSEA. DNA of the CDR3: TGCAGCGGACGGGGGTCCGGGGCCAACGTCCTGACTTTC. Translation gives CSGRGSGANVLTF.

The gene calls are TRBV7-8 and TRBJ2-5; 10 bases fit TRBD1. Trimming at V came to 3 bases and at J to 2 bases, leaving 6 bases not matched to a gene. CDR1 and CDR2 from the germline V gene are SGHVS and FQNEAQ. This CDR3 has 16 residues. The DNA for the CDR3 is TGTGCCAGCAGCTTGCTGGGGACAGGGGTTCAAGAGACCCAGTACTTC. It codes for CASSLLGTGVQETQYF.

The table lists this clone with a count of one. The gene calls are TRBV4-3 and TRBJ2-1; 11 positions match TRBD2. J was trimmed by 4 bases and V by 4 bases; bases with no gene match: 12. Per germline, CDR1 LGHNA and CDR2 YSLEER. This CDR3 region has 18 residues. CDR3 sequence (DNA): TGCGCCAGCAGCCCATCCTCGACTAGCGGGAAGAGGTACAATGAGCAGTTCTTC. It encodes CASSPSSTSGKRYNEQFF.

This chain uses TRBV7-9 with TRBJ2-7; 7 bases are a match to TRBD1. The CDR3 is 15 amino acids. CDR1 and CDR2 (germline): SEHNR, FQNEAQ (reference sequence). Trimming at V came to 4 bases and at J to 1 base, leaving 7 bases not matched to a gene. This CDR3 reads CASSYNRQGSYEQYF. In DNA form, the CDR3 reads TGTGCCAGCAGCTACAACCGACAGGGATCCTACGAGCAGTACTTC.

V is TRBV25-1 and J is TRBJ2-7; 8 nucleotides agree with TRBD1. The CDR3 covers 14 residues. Germline values: CDR1 MGHDK, CDR2 SYGVNS. Losses at the gene ends were 4 bases for V and 2 bases for J; bases not matched to a gene: 4. The CDR3 DNA reads as TGTGCCAGCAGTGTCTGGACAGGGACCTACGAGCAGTACTTC. It specifies CASSVWTGTYEQYF.

The rearrangement links TRBV4-1 to TRBJ2-1; 7 nucleotides agree with TRBD1. Germline lookup yields CDR1 MGHRA and CDR2 YSYEKL. This CDR3 spans 20 amino acids. The V gene end was trimmed by 2 bases and the J gene end by 0 bases; junction bases not matched to a gene: 16. In nucleotides, the CDR3 is TGCGCCAGCAGCCAAATAGTGCCAGACGTAGGGGGCCGCTCCTACAATGAGCAGTTCTTC. As protein: CASSQIVPDVGGRSYNEQFF.

A single count supports this clone. The chain couples TRBV11-3 to TRBJ2-3; 9 bases map to TRBD2. CDR3 length: 17 amino acids. J lost 6 bases, V lost 5 bases, and 15 bases had no gene match. Germline values: CDR1 SGHNT, CDR2 YENEEA. The CDR3, as DNA: TGTGCCAGCAGCGGGGGGGTAGCGGGAGAAGTTTGGGATACGCAGTATTTT. It is translated as CASSGGVAGEVWDTQYF.

The chain employs TRBV7-8 and TRBJ2-2; D is unclear. V was shortened by 1 base and J by 6 bases, with 6 bases between the two germline ends. In germline, CDR1 is SGHVS, CDR2 FQNEAQ. The CDR3 covers 13 residues. The CDR3 is CASSLVVPGELFF. The DNA for the CDR3 is TGTGCCAGCAGCTTAGTAGTCCCCGGGGAGCTGTTTTTT. Based on the CDR3 plus reference TRBV7-8 and TRBJ2-2, the full variable domain is GAGVSQSPRYKVAKRGQDVALRCDPISGHVSLFWYQQALGQGPEFLTYFQNEAQLDKSGLPSDRFFAERPEGSVSTLKIQRTQQEDSAVYLCASSLVVPGELFFGEGSRLTVL.

The chain combines TRBV7-4 with TRBJ1-1, with 10 bases that match TRBD1. CDR1 is SGHVT and CDR2 is SQSDAQ in the germline V gene. V was pared by 5 bases and J by 0 bases, with 18 bases of the junction left unmatched. This CDR3 is 20 amino acids long. The CDR3 coding sequence is TGTGCCAGCAGCCCGCCGGGACAGGGGATGTTTCGAGGAGTGAACACTGAAGCTTTCTTT. Encoded protein: CASSPPGQGMFRGVNTEAFF.

The CDR3 nucleotides read TGCAGTGCTAAAAGCGGGTACGAGCAGTACTTC. Its protein is CSAKSGYEQYF. The genes are TRBV20-1 and TRBJ2-7; a weak D match, TRBD2 (6 bases). Between the trimmed V and J ends, which lost 4 bases and 4 bases, there was a span of 8 bases. The CDR3 sequence is 11 residues long. The germline V gene encodes CDR1 DFQATT and CDR2 SNEGSKA (reference sequence).

This clone was seen only once. V gene TRBV5-6 combines with J gene TRBJ2-7, with D tentatively TRBD1 (5 bases). CDR1 and CDR2 (germline): SGHDT, YYEEEE. The CDR3 spans 12 residues. Deletions cut 0 bases from V and 7 bases from J, with 8 bases between. The chain's CDR3 is CASSLVSGEQYF. The DNA for the CDR3 is TGTGCCAGCAGCTTGGTTTCAGGGGAGCAGTACTTC.

As DNA, the CDR3 is TGCAGCGTTGAAAAGATGGCAGGTCCAGCTTACGAGCAGTACTTC. It translates to CSVEKMAGPAYEQYF. The chain carries TRBV29-1 and TRBJ2-7; D is ambiguous. Per germline, CDR1 SQVTM and CDR2 ANQGSEA. V dropped 2 bases and J dropped 4 bases, with 18 bases sitting between them. The CDR3 loop spans 15 amino acids.